These 5 T cell receptor beta chains were all obtained from the same sample, sequenced in a study of blood T cell repertoires in COVID-19. Sequenced by immunoSEQ multiplex PCR; TCRdb stores in-frame clones only, minus some. The sample contains 250,000 or so clones, about four fifths of which appear only once. The sample consisted of peripheral blood. Every receptor here comes from a woman aged 40 to 49 who had recovered from COVID-19.

This chain connects TRBV10-3 to TRBJ1-1; a possible D gene is TRBD1 (6 bases). The CDR3 consists of 14 residues. Trimming took 2 bases from V and 0 from J, leaving 7 bases between them. Germline lookup yields CDR1 ENHRY and CDR2 SYGVKD. CDR3 in DNA: TGTGCCATCAGTGAGGAGGGGGTGAACACTGAAGCTTTCTTT. Translated: CAISEEGVNTEAFF.

This clone has a single count. J is TRBJ1-2 and V is TRBV5-4, with D perhaps matching TRBD1 (5 bases). The length of the CDR3 is 14 residues. V was clipped by 3 bases and J by 0 bases, with 9 bases between them. Germline lookup yields CDR1 SGHNT and CDR2 YYREEE (reference sequence). CDR3 sequence (DNA): TGTGCCAGCAGCTCGACAGCTGCTAACTATGGCTACACCTTC. Translating it yields CASSSTAANYGYTF. Supplemented by reference TRBV5-4 and TRBJ1-2, the full variable domain reads ETGVTQSPTHLIKTRGQQVTLRCSSQSGHNTVSWYQQALGQGPQFIFQYYREEENGRGNFPPRFSGLQFPNYSSELNVNALELDDSALYLCASSSTAANYGYTFGSGTRLTVV.

This clone was picked up one time. The gene calls are TRBV6-5 and TRBJ2-5; possibly TRBD1 for D (5 bases). Per germline, CDR1 MNHEY and CDR2 SVGAGI. The V end lost 5 bases, the J end lost 2 bases, and 15 bases lay between the germline ends. The CDR3 spans 15 residues. The CDR3 bases are TGTGCCAGCAGTACCCAACGGACACAGCAAGAGACCCAGTACTTC. Translating gives CASSTQRTQQETQYF.

This chain uses TRBV28 with TRBJ1-1; tentative D call: TRBD1 (5 bases). Germline V lookup: CDR1 MDHEN, CDR2 SYDVKM. Trimming removed 6 bases from V and 0 bases from J, with 17 bases in between. CDR3 size: 16 residues. Here the CDR3 DNA reads TGTGCCAGCAGCTCCCCGGGGGGAGGGATGAACACTGAAGCTTTCTTT. Translation gives CASSSPGGGMNTEAFF. Based on the CDR3 plus reference TRBV28 and TRBJ1-1, the full variable domain is DVKVTQSSRYLVKRTGEKVFLECVQDMDHENMFWYRQDPGLGLRLIYFSYDVKMKEKGDIPEGYSVSREKKERFSLILESASTNQTSMYLCASSSPGGGMNTEAFFGQGTRLTVV.

The chain combines TRBV5-4 with TRBJ1-2, with D perhaps matching TRBD1 (5 bases). Germline CDR1 SGHNT, CDR2 YYREEE (reference sequence). This CDR3 comprises 14 residues. V dropped 3 bases and J dropped 5 bases, with 14 bases sitting between them. CDR3 sequence reads: CASSWGVEEYGYTF. In DNA, the CDR3 is TGTGCCAGCAGCTGGGGCGTAGAGGAGTATGGCTACACCTTC.